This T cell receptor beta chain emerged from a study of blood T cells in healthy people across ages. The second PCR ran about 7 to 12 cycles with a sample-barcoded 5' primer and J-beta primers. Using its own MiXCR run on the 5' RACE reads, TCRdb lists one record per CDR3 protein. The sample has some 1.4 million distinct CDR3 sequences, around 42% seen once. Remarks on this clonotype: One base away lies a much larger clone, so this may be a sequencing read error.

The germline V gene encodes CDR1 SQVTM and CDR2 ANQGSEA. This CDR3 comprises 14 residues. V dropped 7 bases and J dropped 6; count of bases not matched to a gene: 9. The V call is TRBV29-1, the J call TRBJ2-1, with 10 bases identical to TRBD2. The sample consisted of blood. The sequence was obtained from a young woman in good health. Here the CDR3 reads CSAGAGGDANEQFF. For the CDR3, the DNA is TGCAGCGCCGGAGCGGGAGGGGATGCCAATGAGCAGTTCTTC.